This TCR beta chain was captured by sequencing in a study of T-cell reconstitution after alpha-beta-depleted transplantation in children. Study-wide results and limits: Diversity and T-cell counts at one year after transplant derived mostly from new T cells. Some patients' high day-60 TCRbeta diversity was attributed to recipient cells surviving conditioning. Alpha-beta T cells about two months after transplant reportedly derived from several hundred expanded graft clones.

The CDR3 covers 14 residues. V was cut by 3 bases and J by 4 bases, with 8 bases left in between. CDR1 is KGHDR, CDR2 SFDVKD, per germline. Unique molecular identifiers tagged the TCRbeta library. TCRdb ran MiXCR on the PCR reads and lists one entry per CDR3 protein. The sample includes hundreds of thousands of distinct CDR3 sequences, around 15% of them seen just once. This clonotype turned up a few times. Antigen unknown. The chain couples TRBV24-1 to TRBJ2-2; D is ambiguous. This specimen was PBMCs, mostly from graft donor cells, taken 360 days after TCRalphabeta/CD19-depleted stem cell transplant. The clonotype was recovered from a boy under three years old who had a stem cell transplant for Wiskott-Aldrich syndrome, so the T cells may come from the graft donor. CDR3 nucleotide sequence: TGTGCCACCAGTGATCCGACCGTCACCGGGGAGCTGTTTTTT. This encodes CATSDPTVTGELFF.